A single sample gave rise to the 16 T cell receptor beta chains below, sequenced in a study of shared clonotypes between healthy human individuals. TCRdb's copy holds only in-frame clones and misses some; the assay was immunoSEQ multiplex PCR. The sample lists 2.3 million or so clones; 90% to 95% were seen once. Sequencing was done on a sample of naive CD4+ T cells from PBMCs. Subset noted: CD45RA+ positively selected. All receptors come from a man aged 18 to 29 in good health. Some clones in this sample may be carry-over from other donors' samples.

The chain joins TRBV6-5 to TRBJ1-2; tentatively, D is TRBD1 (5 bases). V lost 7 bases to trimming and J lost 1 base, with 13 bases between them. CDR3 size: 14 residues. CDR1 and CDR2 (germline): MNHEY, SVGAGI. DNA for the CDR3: TGTGCCAGCATTAACCCTGGGGGTAACTATGGCTACACCTTC. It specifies CASINPGGNYGYTF.

CDR3 sequence reads: CAWIQKAGYEQYF. CDR3 sequence (DNA): TGTGCCTGGATTCAAAAAGCGGGATACGAGCAGTACTTC. V and J are TRBV30 and TRBJ2-7; 7 bases agree with TRBD2. This CDR3 contains 13 residues. The V and J ends lost 4 bases and 4 bases, in that order; junction bases with no gene match: 7. Germline CDR1 is GTSNPN and CDR2 is SVGIG (reference sequence). The full variable domain, completed using reference TRBV30 and TRBJ2-7, is SQTIHQWPATLVQPVGSPLSLECTVEGTSNPNLYWYRQAAGRGLQLLFYSVGIGQISSEVPQNLSASRPQDRQFILSSKKLLLSDSGFYLCAWIQKAGYEQYFGPGTRLTVT.

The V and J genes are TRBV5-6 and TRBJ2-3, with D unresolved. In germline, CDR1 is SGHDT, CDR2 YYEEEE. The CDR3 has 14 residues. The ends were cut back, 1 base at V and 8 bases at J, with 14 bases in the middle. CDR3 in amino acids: CASSLYFDGSTQYF. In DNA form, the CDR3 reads TGTGCCAGCAGCTTGTATTTTGACGGAAGTACGCAGTATTTT.

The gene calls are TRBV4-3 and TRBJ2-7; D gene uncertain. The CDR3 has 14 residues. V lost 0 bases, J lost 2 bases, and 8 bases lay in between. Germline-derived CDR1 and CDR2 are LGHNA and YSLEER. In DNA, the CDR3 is TGCGCCAGCAGCCAAGAGTCAGGAACCTACGAGCAGTACTTC. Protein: CASSQESGTYEQYF.

The CDR3: CASSQPDGGNTIYF. The CDR3 region has the DNA TGCGCCAGCAGCCAACCGGACGGTGGAAACACCATATATTTT. The chain links TRBV5-1 to TRBJ1-3; D not resolved. The germline V gene encodes CDR1 SGHRS and CDR2 YFSETQ. V was trimmed by 4 bases and J by 3 bases, leaving 11 bases between them. The CDR3 sequence is 14 residues long.

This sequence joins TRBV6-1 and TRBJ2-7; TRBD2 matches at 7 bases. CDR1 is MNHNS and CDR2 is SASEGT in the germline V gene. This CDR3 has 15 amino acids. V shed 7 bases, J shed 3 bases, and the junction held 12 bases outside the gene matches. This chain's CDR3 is CASTQPGTKNYEQYF. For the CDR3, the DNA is TGTGCCAGCACCCAACCGGGGACTAAAAACTACGAGCAGTACTTC.

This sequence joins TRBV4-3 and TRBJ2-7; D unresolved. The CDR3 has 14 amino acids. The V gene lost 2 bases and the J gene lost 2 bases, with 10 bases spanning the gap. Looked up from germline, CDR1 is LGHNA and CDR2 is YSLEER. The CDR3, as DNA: TGCGCCAGCAGCCAATTAGACGGTGCCTACGAGCAGTACTTC. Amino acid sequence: CASSQLDGAYEQYF.

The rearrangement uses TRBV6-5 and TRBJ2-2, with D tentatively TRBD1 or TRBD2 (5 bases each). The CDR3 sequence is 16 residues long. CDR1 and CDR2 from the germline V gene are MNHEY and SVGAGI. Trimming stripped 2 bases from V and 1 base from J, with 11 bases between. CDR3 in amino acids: CASSYGQGVNTGELFF. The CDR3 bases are TGTGCCAGCAGTTACGGGCAGGGAGTGAACACCGGGGAGCTGTTTTTT.

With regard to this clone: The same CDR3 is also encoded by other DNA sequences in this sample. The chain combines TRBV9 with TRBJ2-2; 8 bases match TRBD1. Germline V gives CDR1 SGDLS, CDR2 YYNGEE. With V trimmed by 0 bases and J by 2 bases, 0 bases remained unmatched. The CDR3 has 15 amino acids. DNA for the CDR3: TGTGCCAGCAGCGTAGCAGGGGGCAACACCGGGGAGCTGTTTTTT. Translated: CASSVAGGNTGELFF. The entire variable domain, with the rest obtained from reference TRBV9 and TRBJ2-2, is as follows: DSGVTQTPKHLITATGQRVTLRCSPRSGDLSVYWYQQSLDQGLQFLIQYYNGEERAKGNILERFSAQQFPDLHSELNLSSLELGDSALYFCASSVAGGNTGELFFGEGSRLTVL.

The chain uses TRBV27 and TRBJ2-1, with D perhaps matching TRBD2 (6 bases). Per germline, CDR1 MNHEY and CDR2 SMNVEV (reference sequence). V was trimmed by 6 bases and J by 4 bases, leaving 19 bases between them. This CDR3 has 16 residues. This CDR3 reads CASSRKVAGLYNEQFF. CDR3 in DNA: TGTGCCAGCAGCCGAAAGGTGGCGGGGTTATACAATGAGCAGTTCTTC.

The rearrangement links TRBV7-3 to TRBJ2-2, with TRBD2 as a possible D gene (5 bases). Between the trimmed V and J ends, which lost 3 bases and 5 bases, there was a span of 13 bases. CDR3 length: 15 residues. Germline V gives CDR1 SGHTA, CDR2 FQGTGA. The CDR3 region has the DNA TGTGCCAGCAGCTTCGGAGCACCGGGGACCGGGGAGCTGTTTTTT. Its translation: CASSFGAPGTGELFF.

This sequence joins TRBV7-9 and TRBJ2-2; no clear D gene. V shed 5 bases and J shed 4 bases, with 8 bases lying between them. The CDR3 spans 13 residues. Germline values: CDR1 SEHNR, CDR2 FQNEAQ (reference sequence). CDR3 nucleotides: TGTGCCAGCAGCCAGACACGCACCGGGGAGCTGTTTTTT. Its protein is CASSQTRTGELFF.

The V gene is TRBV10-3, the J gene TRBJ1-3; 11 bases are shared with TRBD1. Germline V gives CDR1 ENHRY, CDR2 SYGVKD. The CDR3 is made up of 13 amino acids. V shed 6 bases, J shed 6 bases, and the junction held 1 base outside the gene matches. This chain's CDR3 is CAISGQGANTIYF. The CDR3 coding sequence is TGTGCCATCAGCGGACAGGGGGCAAACACCATATATTTT.

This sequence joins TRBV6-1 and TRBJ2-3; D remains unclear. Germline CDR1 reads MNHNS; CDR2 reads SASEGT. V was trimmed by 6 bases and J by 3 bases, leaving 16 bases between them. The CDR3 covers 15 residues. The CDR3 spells CASRGSELRTDTQYF. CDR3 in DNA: TGTGCCAGCAGGGGGTCCGAGCTGCGGACAGATACGCAGTATTTT.

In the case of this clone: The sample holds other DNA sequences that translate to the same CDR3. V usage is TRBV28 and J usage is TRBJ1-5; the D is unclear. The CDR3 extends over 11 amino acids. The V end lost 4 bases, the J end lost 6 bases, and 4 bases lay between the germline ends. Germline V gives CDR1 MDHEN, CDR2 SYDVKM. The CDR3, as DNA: TGTGCCAGCAGTTCCCCTCAGCCCCAGCATTTT. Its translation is CASSSPQPQHF. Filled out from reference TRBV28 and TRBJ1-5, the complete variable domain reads DVKVTQSSRYLVKRTGEKVFLECVQDMDHENMFWYRQDPGLGLRLIYFSYDVKMKEKGDIPEGYSVSREKKERFSLILESASTNQTSMYLCASSSPQPQHFGDGTRLSIL.

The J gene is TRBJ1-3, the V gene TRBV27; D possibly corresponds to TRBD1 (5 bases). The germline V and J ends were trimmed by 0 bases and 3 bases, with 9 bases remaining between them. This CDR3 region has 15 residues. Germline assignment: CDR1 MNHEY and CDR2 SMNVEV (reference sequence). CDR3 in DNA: TGTGCCAGCAGTTTATCGGGGCTGATTGGAAACACCATATATTTT. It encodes CASSLSGLIGNTIYF.